The clone carrying this TCR beta chain was seen only once. Using its own MiXCR run on the reads, TCRdb lists one record per CDR3 protein. The sample yields around 450,000 distinct CDR3 sequences, approximately 31% seen once. The source of the sample is a study of T cell repertoires in cytomegalovirus infection. Germline CDR1 reads DFQATT; CDR2 reads SNEGSKA (reference sequence). Trimming stripped 0 bases from V and 6 bases from J, with 14 bases between. There are 14 residues in the CDR3. The sequenced material came from PBMCs. The chain couples TRBV20-1 to TRBJ1-2; no firm D call. The clonotype originates from a human donor in good health (CMV status not recorded). Some clones in this sample may be carry-over from other donors' samples. The CDR3 region has the DNA TGCAGTGCTAGAGATGGAGGTGTACATGATGGCTACACCTTC. Protein sequence: CSARDGGVHDGYTF.